This T cell receptor beta chain was obtained from a study of cytomegalovirus exposure and HLA in healthy donors. About the study: Caucasian-associated ancestry cluster membership applied to around 80% of over 350 genotyped donors.

Sampled while nominally healthy, donors likely had unrecorded immune exposures. Study-wide points: For TCR beta chains, V- and J-gene trimming was later linked to a missense DCLRE1C variant. Earlier analysis yielded a pattern in which most TCR beta V segments were productive about 87% or about 30% of the time.

On this clone itself: The antigen is undetermined.

This PCR relied on a set of 60 Vbeta primers and 13 Jbeta primers. Assay used: immunoSEQ multiplex PCR; TCRdb lists only in-frame clones, some missing. Among over 100,000 clones listed, around 74% were seen once. Germline CDR1 and CDR2: LGHNA and YNFKEQ. CDR3 length equals 16 residues. Unmatched junction bases numbered 7, after V lost 3 bases and J lost 4 bases. V and J are TRBV4-2 and TRBJ2-1; 9 bases match TRBD2. Sequencing used PBMCs. The sequence was obtained from a man aged 25 to 40 in good health and CMV-seropositive. The CDR3 sequence is CASSHRGGAVYNEQFF. CDR3 bases: TGTGCCAGCAGCCACCGCGGGGGGGCCGTTTACAATGAGCAGTTCTTC.